The 6 T cell receptor beta chains reported below all come from one sample, sequenced in a study of sequential checkpoint blockade in melanoma (dated by TCRdb to between 2018 and 2021). The intended sense of this specimen's treatment or condition label: randomized to nivolumab then ipilimumab (arm A) or the reverse (arm B). The library was produced with the immunoSEQ multiplex PCR assay. TCRdb stores this immuneACCESS table with in-frame sequences only. Part of the clones is absent; in the studies checked, under half of the shortfall reflects unresolved V genes, and no reason is known for the rest. The sample table lists approximately 22,000 clones, around 70% of them with a count of one. Roughly a fifth of the sample is held by the ten biggest clonotypes. Sequences were derived from CD8+ T cells sorted from blood (inferred from file names), sampled from a patient given nivolumab and ipilimumab in sequence. The source is a human donor with melanoma.

The V and J genes are TRBV9 and TRBJ1-6, with D hard to call. CDR3 length: 14 residues. Trimming pared 0 bases from V and 16 bases from J, leaving 17 bases between. In germline, CDR1 is SGDLS, CDR2 YYNGEE. As DNA, the CDR3 is TGTGCCAGCAGCGTAGTTAGTCCTCCCTCCCCTCTCCACTTT. Translation: CASSVVSPPSPLHF.

J is TRBJ2-3 and V is TRBV4-3; the D is unclear. CDR3 length equals 16 residues. The V and J ends lost 0 bases and 2 bases respectively, with 12 bases between them. The germline V gene has CDR1 LGHNA and CDR2 YSLEER. The CDR3 is CASSQEVLSNTDTQYF. DNA of the CDR3: TGCGCCAGCAGCCAAGAGGTACTTTCTAACACAGATACGCAGTATTTT.

This chain connects TRBV4-1 to TRBJ1-2; TRBD1 might be the D (5 bases). This CDR3 region has 16 residues. Trimming took off 2 bases at V and 0 bases at J, with 13 bases between the two ends. The germline V gene encodes CDR1 MGHRA and CDR2 YSYEKL. In nucleotides, the CDR3 is TGCGCCAGCAGCCAAACCACACAGGAGACTAACTATGGCTACACCTTC. It encodes CASSQTTQETNYGYTF.

The chain links TRBV1 to TRBJ2-1; the D segment call TRBD2 is taken from the table without a DNA check. TRBV1 is termed a pseudogene. The length of the CDR3 is 15 residues. In nucleotides, the CDR3 is TGCACCAGCAGCCAAGTCCGACGGGGGGGCAATGAGCAGTTCTTC. Translation: CTSSQVRRGGNEQFF.

The chain is built from TRBV29-1 and TRBJ1-1; D perhaps matches TRBD1 (6 bases). Germline V gives CDR1 SQVTM, CDR2 ANQGSEA. Trimming took 4 bases from V and 6 from J, leaving 9 bases between them. There are 11 residues in the CDR3. For the CDR3, the DNA is TGCAGCGTTGTGGGGGCGGCTGAAGCTTTCTTT. As protein: CSVVGAAEAFF.

The chain employs TRBV5-3 and TRBJ2-7, with 11 positions matching TRBD2. Being an ORF, TRBV5-3 has a function that is uncertain. The CDR3 contains 13 residues. V lost 9 bases to trimming and J lost 4 bases; unmatched junction nucleotides: 6. DNA of the CDR3: TGTGCCACCTCGACTAGCGGGGAGTACGAGCAGTACTTC. Translating it yields CATSTSGEYEQYF.